This entry lists 11 T cell receptor beta chains sequenced from one sample in a study of blood T cell repertoires in COVID-19 (dated by TCRdb to 2020 to 2021). The protocol used for the library was the immunoSEQ multiplex PCR assay. Entries here come from immuneACCESS through TCRdb and include only in-frame sequences with V and J called. Some clones fail to appear in such tables; in the studies checked, an unresolved V gene covers under half of the shortfall, and the cause of the remainder is unknown. The sample table shows under 70,000 clones, and about nine tenths are seen once. Together, the top ten hold over 13% of the sample. Input material: peripheral blood. These receptor sequences come from a human donor with active COVID-19. The donor label of this sample is uncertain.

V usage is TRBV27 and J usage is TRBJ2-2, with 10 bases fitting TRBD1. Germline CDR1 is MNHEY and CDR2 is SMNVEV (reference sequence). Germline trimming cut 6 bases from V and 6 bases from J; bases unmatched to any gene: 1. The CDR3 length is 13 residues. The DNA of the CDR3 is TGTGCCAGCAGAGACAGGGGGCCCGGGGAGCTGTTTTTT. Its translation: CASRDRGPGELFF.

J is TRBJ1-3 and V is TRBV19; perhaps TRBD1 as D (5 bases). V was pared by 2 bases and J by 4 bases, with 12 bases between. CDR1 is LNHDA and CDR2 is SQIVND in the germline V gene (reference sequence). This CDR3 region has 15 residues. The CDR3 spells CASSIQTVPGNTIYF. CDR3 nucleotide sequence: TGTGCCAGTAGTATACAGACAGTTCCCGGAAACACCATATATTTT.

The rearrangement joins TRBV27 to TRBJ1-1; D is perhaps TRBD1 (5 bases). Germline CDR1 reads MNHEY; CDR2 reads SMNVEV (reference sequence). V shed 9 bases and J shed 3 bases, with 17 bases lying between them. The length of the CDR3 is 14 residues. The CDR3 DNA is TGTGCCAGTTCTGTGGGGGGGTGGCACACTGAAGCTTTCTTT. Its protein is CASSVGGWHTEAFF.

This sequence joins TRBV27 and TRBJ2-7; TRBD1 might be the D (6 bases). The V end lost 4 bases, the J end lost 2 bases, and 12 bases lay between the germline ends. The CDR3 consists of 14 residues. Germline CDR1 reads MNHEY; CDR2 reads SMNVEV (reference sequence). The CDR3 loop is CASSYLQGTYEQYV. The CDR3 bases are TGTGCCAGCAGTTATCTACAGGGAACCTACGAGCAGTACGTC.

The genes are TRBV7-2 and TRBJ1-5; 8 nucleotides line up with TRBD1. CDR1 and CDR2 from the germline V gene are SGHTA and FQGNSA. V gave up 5 bases and J gave up 5 bases; unmatched junction bases: 5. This CDR3 spans 14 amino acids. CDR3 nucleotides: TGTGCCAGCAGCCGGGACAGGTTAGATCAGCCCCAGCATTTT. It specifies CASSRDRLDQPQHF. Using reference TRBV7-2 and TRBJ1-5 for the parts outside the CDR3, the full variable domain is GAGVSQSPSNKVTEKGKDVELRCDPISGHTALYWYRQSLGQGLEFLIYFQGNSAPDKSGLPSDRFSAERTGGSVSTLTIQRTQQEDSAVYLCASSRDRLDQPQHFGDGTRLSIL.

This rearrangement joins TRBV3-1 (or the pseudogene TRBV3-2) to TRBJ1-1; D unclear. CDR3 length: 12 residues. From germline, CDR1 is LGHDT and CDR2 YNNKEL (reference sequence). V gave up 4 bases and J gave up 1 base, with 4 bases separating them. The CDR3 region has the DNA TGTGCCAGCAGCCGAGGGAACACTGAAGCTTTCTTT. Translating gives CASSRGNTEAFF.

The chain employs TRBV5-5 and TRBJ2-1; 10 nucleotides line up with TRBD2. J was trimmed by 10 bases and V by 5 bases; bases with no gene match: 6. There are 13 residues in the CDR3. The germline V gene encodes CDR1 SGHKS and CDR2 YYEKEE (reference sequence). The CDR3 protein is CASSRGLANEQFF. The DNA for the CDR3 is TGTGCCAGCAGTAGGGGACTAGCGAACGAGCAGTTCTTC.

The rearrangement joins TRBV6-5 to TRBJ2-5; no firm D call. Germline CDR1 reads MNHEY; CDR2 reads SVGAGI. Trimming took off 1 base at V and 2 bases at J, with 14 bases between the two ends. This CDR3 has 16 amino acids. The CDR3 DNA reads TGTGCCAGCAGTTACTTTGTATCTGTGACTCAAGAGACCCAGTACTTC. Its translation: CASSYFVSVTQETQYF.

The rearrangement links TRBV9 to TRBJ2-7; D perhaps matches TRBD2 (5 bases). The germline gives CDR1 SGDLS, CDR2 YYNGEE. V dropped 0 bases and J dropped 4 bases, with 14 bases sitting between them. This CDR3 is built from 15 residues. CDR3 loop: CASSVEDGRGYEQYF. The CDR3 DNA reads TGTGCCAGCAGCGTAGAGGACGGCCGAGGGTACGAGCAGTACTTC.

This clone has a single count. V and J are TRBV6-5 and TRBJ1-5; 7 bases fit TRBD1. The germline V gene encodes CDR1 MNHEY and CDR2 SVGAGI. CDR3 length: 13 residues. The ends lost 6 bases at V and 9 bases at J; junction bases unmatched: 8. The chain's CDR3 is CASRGTERRPQHF. DNA of the CDR3: TGTGCCAGCAGGGGGACAGAAAGGAGGCCCCAGCATTTT.

The chain combines TRBV4-1 with TRBJ2-7; 8 bases match TRBD1. The CDR3 sequence is 16 residues long. V trimming: 1 base; J trimming: 5 bases; junction bases outside the gene matches: 10. CDR1 and CDR2 from the germline V gene are MGHRA and YSYEKL. CDR3 nucleotides: TGCGCCAGCAGCCAAGGAGGCGGACAGGGTTCCCACGAGCAGTACTTC. Its protein is CASSQGGGQGSHEQYF.